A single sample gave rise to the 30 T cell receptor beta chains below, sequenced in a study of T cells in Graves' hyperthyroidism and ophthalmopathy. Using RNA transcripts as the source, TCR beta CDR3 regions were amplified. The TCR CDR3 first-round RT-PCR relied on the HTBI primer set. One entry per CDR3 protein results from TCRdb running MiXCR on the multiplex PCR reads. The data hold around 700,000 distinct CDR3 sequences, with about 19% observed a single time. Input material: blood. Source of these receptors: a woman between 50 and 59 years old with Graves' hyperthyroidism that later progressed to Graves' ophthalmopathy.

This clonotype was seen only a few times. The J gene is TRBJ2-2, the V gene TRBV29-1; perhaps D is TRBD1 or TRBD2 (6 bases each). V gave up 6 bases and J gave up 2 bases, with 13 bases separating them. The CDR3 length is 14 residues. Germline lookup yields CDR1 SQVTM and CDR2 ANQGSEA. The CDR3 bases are TGCAGCGTGGGGGGACACGTTAACACCGGGGAGCTGTTTTTT. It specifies CSVGGHVNTGELFF.

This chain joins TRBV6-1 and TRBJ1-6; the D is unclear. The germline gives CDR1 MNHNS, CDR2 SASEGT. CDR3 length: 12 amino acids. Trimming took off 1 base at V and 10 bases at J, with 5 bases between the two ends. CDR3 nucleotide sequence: TGTGCCAGCAGTGAAGTGGGATCACCCCTCCACTTT. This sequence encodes CASSEVGSPLHF.

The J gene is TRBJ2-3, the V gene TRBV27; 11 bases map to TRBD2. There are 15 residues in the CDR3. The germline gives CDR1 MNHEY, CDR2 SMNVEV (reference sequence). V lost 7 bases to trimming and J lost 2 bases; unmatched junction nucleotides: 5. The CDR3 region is CASKLLAGDTDTQYF. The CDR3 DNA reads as TGTGCCAGCAAATTACTAGCGGGGGACACAGATACGCAGTATTTT.

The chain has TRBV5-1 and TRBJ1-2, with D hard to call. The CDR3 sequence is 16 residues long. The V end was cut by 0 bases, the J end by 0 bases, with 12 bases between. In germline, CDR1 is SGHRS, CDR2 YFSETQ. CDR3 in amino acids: CASSLGPNPANYGYTF. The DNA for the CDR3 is TGCGCCAGCAGCTTGGGGCCTAATCCAGCTAACTATGGCTACACCTTC.

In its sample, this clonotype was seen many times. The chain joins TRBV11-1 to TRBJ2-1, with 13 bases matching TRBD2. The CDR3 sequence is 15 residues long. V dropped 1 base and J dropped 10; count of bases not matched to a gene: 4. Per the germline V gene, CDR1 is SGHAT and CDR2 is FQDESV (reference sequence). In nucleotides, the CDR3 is TGTGCCAGCAGCTTAGGGAAGACTAGCGGGGGGGAGCAGTTCTTC. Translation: CASSLGKTSGGEQFF.

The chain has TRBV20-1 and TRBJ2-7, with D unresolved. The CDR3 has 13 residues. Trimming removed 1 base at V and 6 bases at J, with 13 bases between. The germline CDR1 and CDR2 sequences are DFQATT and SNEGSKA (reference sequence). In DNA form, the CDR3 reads TGCAGTGCTAGAGGAGTTTGGCATACCGAGCAGTACTTC. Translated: CSARGVWHTEQYF.

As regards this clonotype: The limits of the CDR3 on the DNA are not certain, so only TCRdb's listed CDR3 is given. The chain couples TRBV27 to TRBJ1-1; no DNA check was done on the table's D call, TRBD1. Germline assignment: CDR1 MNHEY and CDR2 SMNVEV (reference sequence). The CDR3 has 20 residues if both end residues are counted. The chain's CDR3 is CASSFRSLWGQGASNTEASF.

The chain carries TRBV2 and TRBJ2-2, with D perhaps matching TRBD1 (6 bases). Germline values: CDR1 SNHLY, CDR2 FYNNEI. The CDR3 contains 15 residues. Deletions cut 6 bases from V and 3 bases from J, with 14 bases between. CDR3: CASRKQGRDTGELFF. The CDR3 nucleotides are TGTGCCAGCAGGAAACAGGGTAGGGACACCGGGGAGCTGTTTTTT.

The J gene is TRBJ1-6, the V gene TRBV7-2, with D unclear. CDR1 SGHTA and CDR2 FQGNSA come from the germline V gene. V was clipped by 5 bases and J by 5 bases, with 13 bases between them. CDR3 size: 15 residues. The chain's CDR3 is CASSPTRANNSPLHF. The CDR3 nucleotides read TGTGCCAGCAGCCCAACTAGGGCGAATAATTCACCCCTCCACTTT.

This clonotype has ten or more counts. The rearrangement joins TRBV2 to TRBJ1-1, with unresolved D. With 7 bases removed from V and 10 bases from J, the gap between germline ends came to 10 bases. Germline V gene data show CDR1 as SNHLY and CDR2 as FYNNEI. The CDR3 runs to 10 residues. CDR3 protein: CASIDLGAFF. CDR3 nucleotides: TGTGCCAGCATCGACCTTGGAGCTTTCTTT. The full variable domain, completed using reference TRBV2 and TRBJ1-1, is EPEVTQTPSHQVTQMGQEVILRCVPISNHLYFYWYRQILGQKVEFLVSFYNNEISEKSEIFDDQFSVERPDGSNFTLKIRSTKLEDSAMYFCASIDLGAFFGQGTRLTVV.

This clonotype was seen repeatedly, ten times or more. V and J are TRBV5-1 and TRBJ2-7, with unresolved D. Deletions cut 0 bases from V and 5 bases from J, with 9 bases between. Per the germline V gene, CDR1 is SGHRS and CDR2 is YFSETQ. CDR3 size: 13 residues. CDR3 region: CASSLAGFDEQYF. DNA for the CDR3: TGCGCCAGCAGCTTGGCCGGGTTCGACGAGCAGTACTTC.

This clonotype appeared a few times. The CDR3, as DNA: TGTGCCAGCAGTTACGACAGGGGGTTATCGGGCGAGCAGTACTTC. Translated, it gives CASSYDRGLSGEQYF. The chain joins TRBV12-3 or TRBV12-4 to TRBJ2-7, with 9 bases that match TRBD1. The CDR3 spans 15 residues. J was trimmed by 6 bases and V by 4 bases; bases with no gene match: 10.

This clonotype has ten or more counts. The CDR3 coding sequence is TGCAGTGCTAGAGATCGAACAGGGTGGTTCACAGATACGCAGTATTTT. Encoded protein: CSARDRTGWFTDTQYF. The chain carries TRBV20-1 and TRBJ2-3, with a tentative D call TRBD1 (6 bases). The CDR3 is 16 amino acids. Germline V gene lookup returns CDR1 DFQATT and CDR2 SNEGSKA (reference sequence). V dropped 0 bases and J dropped 2 bases, with 15 bases sitting between them.

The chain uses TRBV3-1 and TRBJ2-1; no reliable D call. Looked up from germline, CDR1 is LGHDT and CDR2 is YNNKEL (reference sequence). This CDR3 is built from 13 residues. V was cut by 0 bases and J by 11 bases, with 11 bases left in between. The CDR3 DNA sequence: TGTGCCAGCAGCCAAGATGTCTACTGGCAGCAGTTCTTC. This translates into CASSQDVYWQQFF.

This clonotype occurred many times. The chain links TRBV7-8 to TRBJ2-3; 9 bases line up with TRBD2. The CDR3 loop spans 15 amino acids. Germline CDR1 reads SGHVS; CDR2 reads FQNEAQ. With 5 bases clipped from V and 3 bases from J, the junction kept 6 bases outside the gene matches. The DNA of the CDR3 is TGTGCCAGCAGCGTTTTAGCGGGGGCAACAGATACGCAGTATTTT. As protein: CASSVLAGATDTQYF.

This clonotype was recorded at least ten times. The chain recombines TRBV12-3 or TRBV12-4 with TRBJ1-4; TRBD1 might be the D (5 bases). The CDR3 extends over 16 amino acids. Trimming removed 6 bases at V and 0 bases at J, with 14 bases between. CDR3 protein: CASSPDTHPTNEKLFF. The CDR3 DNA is TGTGCCAGCAGCCCGGACACGCACCCAACTAATGAAAAACTGTTTTTT.

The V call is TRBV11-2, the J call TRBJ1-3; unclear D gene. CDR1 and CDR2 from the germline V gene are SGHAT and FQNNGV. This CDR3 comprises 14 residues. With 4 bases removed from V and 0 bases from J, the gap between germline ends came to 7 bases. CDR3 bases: TGTGCCAGCAGCTCTCGGACCTCTGGAAACACCATATATTTT. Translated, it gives CASSSRTSGNTIYF.

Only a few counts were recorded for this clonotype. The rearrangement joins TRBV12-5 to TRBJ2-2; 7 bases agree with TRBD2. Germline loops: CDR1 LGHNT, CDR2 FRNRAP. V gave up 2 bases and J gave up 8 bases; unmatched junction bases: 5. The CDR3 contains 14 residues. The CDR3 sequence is CASGLTGGSGELFF. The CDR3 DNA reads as TGTGCTAGTGGTTTGACGGGGGGAAGTGGGGAGCTGTTTTTT.

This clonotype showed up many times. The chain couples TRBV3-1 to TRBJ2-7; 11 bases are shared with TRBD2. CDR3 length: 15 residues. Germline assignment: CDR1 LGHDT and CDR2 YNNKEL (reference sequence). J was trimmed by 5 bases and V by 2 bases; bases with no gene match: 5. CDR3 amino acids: CASSQYTSGGDEQYF. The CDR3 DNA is TGTGCCAGCAGCCAATACACTAGCGGGGGAGACGAGCAGTACTTC.

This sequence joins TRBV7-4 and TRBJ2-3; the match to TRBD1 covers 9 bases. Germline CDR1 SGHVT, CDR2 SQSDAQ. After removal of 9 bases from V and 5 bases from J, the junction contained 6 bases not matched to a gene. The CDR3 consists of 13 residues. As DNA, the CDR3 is TGTGCCAGGACGACAGGGGGAGAAGATACGCAGTATTTT. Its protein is CARTTGGEDTQYF.

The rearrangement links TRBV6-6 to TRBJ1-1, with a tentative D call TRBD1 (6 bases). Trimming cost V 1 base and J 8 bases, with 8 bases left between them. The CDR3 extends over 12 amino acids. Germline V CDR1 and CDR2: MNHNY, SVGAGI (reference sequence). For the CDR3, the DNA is TGTGCCAGCAGTTACTATCAGGGGGAAGCTTTCTTT. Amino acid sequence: CASSYYQGEAFF.

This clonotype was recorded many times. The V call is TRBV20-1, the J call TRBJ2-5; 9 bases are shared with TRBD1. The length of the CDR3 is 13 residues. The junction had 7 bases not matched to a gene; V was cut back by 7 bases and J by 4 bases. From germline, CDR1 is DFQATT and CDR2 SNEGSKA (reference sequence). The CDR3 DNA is TGCAGTGTCGAACCGGACAGGGGAGAGACCCAGTACTTC. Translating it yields CSVEPDRGETQYF.

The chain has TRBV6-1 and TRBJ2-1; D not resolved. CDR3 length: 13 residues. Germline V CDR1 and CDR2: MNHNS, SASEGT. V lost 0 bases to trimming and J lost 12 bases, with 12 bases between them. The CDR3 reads CASSEAVGVRQFF. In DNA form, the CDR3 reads TGTGCCAGCAGTGAAGCGGTTGGGGTAAGGCAGTTCTTC.

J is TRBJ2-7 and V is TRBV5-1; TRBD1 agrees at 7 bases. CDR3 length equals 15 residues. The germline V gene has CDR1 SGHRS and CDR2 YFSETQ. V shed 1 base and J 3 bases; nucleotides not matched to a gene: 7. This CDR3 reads CASSLTGTEHYEQYF. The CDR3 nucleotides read TGCGCCAGCAGCTTGACCGGGACAGAGCACTACGAGCAGTACTTC.

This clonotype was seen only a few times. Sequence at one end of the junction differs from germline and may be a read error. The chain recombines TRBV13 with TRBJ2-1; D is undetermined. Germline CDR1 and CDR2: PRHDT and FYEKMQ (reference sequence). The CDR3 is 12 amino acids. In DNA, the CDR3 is TGTGCCAGCAGGGGCCCCTACAATGAGCAGTCCTTC. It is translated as CASRGPYNEQSF.

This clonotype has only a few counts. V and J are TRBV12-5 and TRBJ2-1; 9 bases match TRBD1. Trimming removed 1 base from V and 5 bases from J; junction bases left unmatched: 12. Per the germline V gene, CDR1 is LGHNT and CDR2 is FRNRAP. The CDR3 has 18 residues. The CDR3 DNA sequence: TGTGCTAGTGGTTTGGCCTACTCTACAGGGGGCGCCCACAATGAGCAGTTCTTC. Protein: CASGLAYSTGGAHNEQFF.

CDR3 coding DNA: TGTGCCATCAGACCCGGGACAGGGACCTACGAGCAGTACTTC. Translating gives CAIRPGTGTYEQYF. The genes are TRBV10-3 and TRBJ2-7; 9 bases line up with TRBD1. Per the germline V gene, CDR1 is ENHRY and CDR2 is SYGVKD. V was pared by 6 bases and J by 2 bases, with 5 bases of the junction left unmatched. The length of the CDR3 is 14 residues.

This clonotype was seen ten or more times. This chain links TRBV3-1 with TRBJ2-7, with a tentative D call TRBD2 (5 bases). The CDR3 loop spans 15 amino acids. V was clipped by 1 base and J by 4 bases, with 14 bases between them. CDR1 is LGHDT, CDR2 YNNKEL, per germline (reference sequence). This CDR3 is CASSQGRDAGYEQYF. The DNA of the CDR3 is TGTGCCAGCAGCCAAGGGAGAGACGCGGGTTACGAGCAGTACTTC.

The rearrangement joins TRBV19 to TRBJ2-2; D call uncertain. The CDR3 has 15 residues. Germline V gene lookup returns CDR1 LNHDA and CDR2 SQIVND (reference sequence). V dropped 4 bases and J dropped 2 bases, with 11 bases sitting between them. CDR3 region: CASSTAVSNTGELFF. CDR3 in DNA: TGTGCCAGTAGTACAGCAGTCTCCAACACCGGGGAGCTGTTTTTT.

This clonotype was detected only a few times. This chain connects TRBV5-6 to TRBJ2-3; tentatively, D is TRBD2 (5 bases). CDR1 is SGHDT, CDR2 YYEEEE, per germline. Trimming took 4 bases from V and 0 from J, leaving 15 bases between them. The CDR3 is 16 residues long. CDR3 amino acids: CASSPSTTRSTDTQYF. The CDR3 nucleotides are TGTGCCAGCAGCCCAAGCACTACTAGAAGCACAGATACGCAGTATTTT.